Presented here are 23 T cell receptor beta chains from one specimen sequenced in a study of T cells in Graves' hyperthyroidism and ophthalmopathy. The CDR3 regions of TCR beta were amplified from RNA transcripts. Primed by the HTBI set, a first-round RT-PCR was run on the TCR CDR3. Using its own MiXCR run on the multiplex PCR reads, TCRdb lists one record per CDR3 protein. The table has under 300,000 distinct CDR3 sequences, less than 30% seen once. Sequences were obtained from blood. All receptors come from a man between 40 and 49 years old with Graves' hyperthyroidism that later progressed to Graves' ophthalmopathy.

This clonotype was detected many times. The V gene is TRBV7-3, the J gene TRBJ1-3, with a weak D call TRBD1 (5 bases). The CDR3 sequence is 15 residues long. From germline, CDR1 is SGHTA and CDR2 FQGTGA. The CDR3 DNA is TGTGCGCTCCCCGGGTGGGGGGTTCGTCGAAACACCATATATTTT. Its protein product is CALPGWGVRRNTIYF.

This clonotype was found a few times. This chain's CDR3 is CSVDLEGRPWGSYNEQFF. The CDR3 bases are TGCAGCGTTGACCTGGAGGGCAGGCCTTGGGGCTCCTACAATGAGCAGTTCTTC. The V gene is TRBV29-1, the J gene TRBJ2-1; D is perhaps TRBD2 (6 bases). Germline CDR1 reads SQVTM; CDR2 reads ANQGSEA. V dropped 3 bases and J dropped 0 bases, with 21 bases sitting between them. The CDR3 has 18 residues.

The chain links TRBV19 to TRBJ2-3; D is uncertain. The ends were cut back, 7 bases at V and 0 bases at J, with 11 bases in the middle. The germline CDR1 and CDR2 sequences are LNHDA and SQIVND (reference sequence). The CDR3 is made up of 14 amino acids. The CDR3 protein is CASNPGTSTDTQYF. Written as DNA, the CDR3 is TGTGCCAGTAACCCGGGCACAAGCACAGATACGCAGTATTTT.

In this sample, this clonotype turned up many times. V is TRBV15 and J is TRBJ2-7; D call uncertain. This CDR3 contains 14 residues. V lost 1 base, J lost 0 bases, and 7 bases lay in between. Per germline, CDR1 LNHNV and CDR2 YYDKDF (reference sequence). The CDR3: CATSRVRSSYEQYF. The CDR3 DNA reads TGTGCCACCAGCAGAGTCAGAAGCTCCTACGAGCAGTACTTC.

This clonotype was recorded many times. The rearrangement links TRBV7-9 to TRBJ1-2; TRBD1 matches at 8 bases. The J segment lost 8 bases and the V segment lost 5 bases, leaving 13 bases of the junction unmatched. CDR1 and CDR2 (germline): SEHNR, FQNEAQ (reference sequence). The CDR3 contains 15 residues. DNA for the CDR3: TGTGCCAGCAGCCCCCCGGGACAGGCTTTCCACGGCTACACCTTC. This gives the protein CASSPPGQAFHGYTF.

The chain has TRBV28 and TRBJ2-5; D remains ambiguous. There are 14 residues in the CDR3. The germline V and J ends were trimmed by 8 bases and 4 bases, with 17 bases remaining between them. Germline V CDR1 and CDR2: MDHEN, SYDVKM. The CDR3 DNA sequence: TGTGCCAGCGCATCCCAGTGGCGGTCAGAGACCCAGTACTTC. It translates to CASASQWRSETQYF.

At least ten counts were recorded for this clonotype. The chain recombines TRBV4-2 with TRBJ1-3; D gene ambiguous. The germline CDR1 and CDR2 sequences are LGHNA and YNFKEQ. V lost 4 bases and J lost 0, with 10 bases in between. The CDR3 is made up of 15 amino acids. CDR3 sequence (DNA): TGTGCCAGCAGCCCATCGGGTTTCTCTGGAAACACCATATATTTT. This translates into CASSPSGFSGNTIYF.

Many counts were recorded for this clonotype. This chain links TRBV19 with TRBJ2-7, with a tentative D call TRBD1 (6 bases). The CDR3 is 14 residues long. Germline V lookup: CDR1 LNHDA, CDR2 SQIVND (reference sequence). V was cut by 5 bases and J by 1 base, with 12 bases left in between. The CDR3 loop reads CASSSWDKSYEQYF. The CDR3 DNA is TGTGCCAGTAGTTCGTGGGACAAATCCTACGAGCAGTACTTC.

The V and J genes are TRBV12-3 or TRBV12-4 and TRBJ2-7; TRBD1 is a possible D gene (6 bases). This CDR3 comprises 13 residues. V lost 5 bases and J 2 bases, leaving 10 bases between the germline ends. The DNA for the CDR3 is TGTGCCAGCAGTGGACAGAATACCTACGAGCAGTACTTC. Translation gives CASSGQNTYEQYF.

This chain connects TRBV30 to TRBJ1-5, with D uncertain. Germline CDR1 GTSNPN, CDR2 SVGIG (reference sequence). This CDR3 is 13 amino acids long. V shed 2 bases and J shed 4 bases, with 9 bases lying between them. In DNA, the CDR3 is TGTGCCTGGAGTCGATCAGCAAATCAGCCCCAGCATTTT. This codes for CAWSRSANQPQHF.

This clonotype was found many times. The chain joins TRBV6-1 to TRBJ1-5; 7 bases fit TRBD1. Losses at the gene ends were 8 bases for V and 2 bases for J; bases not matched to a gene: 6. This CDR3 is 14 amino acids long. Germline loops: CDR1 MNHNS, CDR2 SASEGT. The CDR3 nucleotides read TGTGCCAGCGTACGTGGGACAGGCAATCAGCCCCAGCATTTT. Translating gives CASVRGTGNQPQHF.

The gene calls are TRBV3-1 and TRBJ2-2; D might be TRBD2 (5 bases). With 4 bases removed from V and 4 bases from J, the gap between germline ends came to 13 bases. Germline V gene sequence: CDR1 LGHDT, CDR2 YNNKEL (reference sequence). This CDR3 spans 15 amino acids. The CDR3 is CASSPDSSPTGELFF. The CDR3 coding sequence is TGTGCCAGCAGCCCGGACTCCTCCCCCACCGGGGAGCTGTTTTTT. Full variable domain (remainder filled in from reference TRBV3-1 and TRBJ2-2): DTAVSQTPKYLVTQMGNDKSIKCEQNLGHDTMYWYKQDSKKFLKIMFSYNNKELIINETVPNRFSPKSPDKAHLNLHINSLELGDSAVYFCASSPDSSPTGELFFGEGSRLTVL.

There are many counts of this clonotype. In DNA, the CDR3 is TGTGCCAGCAGTTTGCGGGTTGGGGAGCCCCAGCATTTT. This translates into CASSLRVGEPQHF. The chain links TRBV12-3 or TRBV12-4 to TRBJ1-5, with D hard to call. This CDR3 comprises 13 residues. Trimming pared 3 bases from V and 8 bases from J, leaving 11 bases between.

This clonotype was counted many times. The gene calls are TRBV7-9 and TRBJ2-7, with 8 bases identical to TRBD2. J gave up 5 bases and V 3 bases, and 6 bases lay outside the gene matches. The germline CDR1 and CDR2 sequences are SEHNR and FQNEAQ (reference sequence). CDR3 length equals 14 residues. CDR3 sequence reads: CASSFNRRGDEQYF. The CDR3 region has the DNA TGTGCCAGCAGCTTTAATCGGCGGGGGGACGAGCAGTACTTC.

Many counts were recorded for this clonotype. CDR3 sequence (DNA): TGTGCCAGCAGTCCGACGGGGGTGGGGGCCAAAAACATTCAGTACTTC. As protein: CASSPTGVGAKNIQYF. The chain carries TRBV27 and TRBJ2-4, with a possible D match to TRBD2 (6 bases). This CDR3 region has 16 residues. The V gene lost 5 bases and the J gene lost 1 base, with 15 bases spanning the gap. Germline V gene sequence: CDR1 MNHEY, CDR2 SMNVEV (reference sequence).

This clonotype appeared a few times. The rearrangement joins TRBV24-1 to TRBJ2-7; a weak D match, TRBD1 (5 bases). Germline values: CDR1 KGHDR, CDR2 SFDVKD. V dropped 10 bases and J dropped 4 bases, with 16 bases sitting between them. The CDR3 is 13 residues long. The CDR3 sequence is CATQDVVGYEQYF. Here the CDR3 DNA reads TGTGCCACACAGGACGTTGTAGGGTACGAGCAGTACTTC.

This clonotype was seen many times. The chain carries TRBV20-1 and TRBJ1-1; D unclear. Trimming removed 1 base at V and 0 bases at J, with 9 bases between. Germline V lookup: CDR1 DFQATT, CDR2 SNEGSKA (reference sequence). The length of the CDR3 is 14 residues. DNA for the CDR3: TGCAGTGCTAGAGTTACCTGGGTGAACACTGAAGCTTTCTTT. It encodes CSARVTWVNTEAFF.

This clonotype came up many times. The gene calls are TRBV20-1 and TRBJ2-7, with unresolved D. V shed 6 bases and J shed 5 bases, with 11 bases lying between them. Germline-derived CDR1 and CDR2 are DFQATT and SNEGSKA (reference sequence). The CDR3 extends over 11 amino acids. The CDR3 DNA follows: TGCAGTGCCGTAAATACGGACGAGCAGTACTTC. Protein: CSAVNTDEQYF.

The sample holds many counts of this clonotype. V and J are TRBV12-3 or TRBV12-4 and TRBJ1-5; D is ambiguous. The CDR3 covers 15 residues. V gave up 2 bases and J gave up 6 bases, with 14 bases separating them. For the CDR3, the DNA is TGTGCCAGCAGTTTACTGGCCGGCGAAGGTCAGCCCCAGCATTTT. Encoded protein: CASSLLAGEGQPQHF.

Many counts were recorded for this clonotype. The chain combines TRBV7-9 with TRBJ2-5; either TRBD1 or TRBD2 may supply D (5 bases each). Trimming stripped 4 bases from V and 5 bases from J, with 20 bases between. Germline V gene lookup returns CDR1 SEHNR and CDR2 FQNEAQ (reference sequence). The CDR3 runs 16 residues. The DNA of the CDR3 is TGTGCCAGCAGCTCCTCCGGGACCCCCTCAAGGGAGACCCAGTACTTC. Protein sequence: CASSSSGTPSRETQYF.

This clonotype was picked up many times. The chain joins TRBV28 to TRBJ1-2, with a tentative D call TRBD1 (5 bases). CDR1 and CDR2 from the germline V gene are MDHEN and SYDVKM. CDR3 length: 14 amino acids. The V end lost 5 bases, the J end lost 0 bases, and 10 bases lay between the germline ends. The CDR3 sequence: CASSDRTTNYGYTF. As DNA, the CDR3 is TGTGCCAGCAGTGATAGGACAACTAACTATGGCTACACCTTC.

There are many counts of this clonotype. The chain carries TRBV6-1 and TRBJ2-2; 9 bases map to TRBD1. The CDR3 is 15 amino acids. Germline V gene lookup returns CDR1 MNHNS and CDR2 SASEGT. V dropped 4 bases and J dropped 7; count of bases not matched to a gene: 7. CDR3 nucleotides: TGTGCCAGCAGTGGCCGGACAGGGGTGGGCGGGGAGCTGTTTTTT. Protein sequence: CASSGRTGVGGELFF.

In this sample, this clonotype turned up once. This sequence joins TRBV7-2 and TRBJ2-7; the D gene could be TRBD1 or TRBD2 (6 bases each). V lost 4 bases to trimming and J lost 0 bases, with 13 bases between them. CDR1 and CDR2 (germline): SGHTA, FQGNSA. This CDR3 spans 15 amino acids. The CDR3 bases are TGTGCCAGCAGCTGGGGGGCGGAGACCTCCTACGAGCAGTACTTC. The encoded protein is CASSWGAETSYEQYF. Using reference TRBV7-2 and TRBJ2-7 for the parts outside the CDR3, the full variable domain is GAGVSQSPSNKVTEKGKDVELRCDPISGHTALYWYRQSLGQGLEFLIYFQGNSAPDKSGLPSDRFSAERTGGSVSTLTIQRTQQEDSAVYLCASSWGAETSYEQYFGPGTRLTVT.